Below, one T cell receptor beta chain is given with its context. What it recognizes is unknown. This sample is part of a study of Tregs in tolerant kidney transplant recipients. Regarding the study as a whole: Validation in larger populations is needed because few patients were studied.

V was clipped by 3 bases and J by 9 bases; unmatched bases: 5. The germline V gene has CDR1 SGHTA and CDR2 FQGNSA. This CDR3 has 12 amino acids. The nonmyeloablative bone marrow transplants came from related graft donors, with transient mixed chimerism. CD4+CD25+CD127- Tregs, CD4+CD25- non-Tregs, CD4 and CD8 cells were sorted. Libraries were prepared by immunoSEQ multiplex PCR; TCRdb keeps only in-frame clonotypes and omits some of them. The data contain roughly 80,000 clones, around 90% of them singletons. The source is a human patient who received a combined kidney and bone marrow transplant. Some T cells may be graft donor cells. The V and J genes are TRBV7-2 and TRBJ2-7; TRBD2 matches at 7 bases. The sample here was CD4+ T cells from blood (PBMCs), taken 24 months after the transplant. Written as DNA, the CDR3 is TGTGCCAGCAGCTTGAGCGGGGTCGGGCAGTACTTC. It codes for CASSLSGVGQYF.